This T cell receptor beta chain emerged from a study of T cell repertoires in cytomegalovirus infection. Overall study results and limits: In two of eight donors, the top clonotype was HLA-C-restricted CMV-specific. Identification of carriers of CMV plus the relevant HLA was performed using cumulative public TCR beta family frequency.

V gave up 2 bases and J gave up 5 bases, with 12 bases separating them. The CDR3 is made up of 15 amino acids. TCRdb reanalysed the reads using MiXCR and keeps one entry per CDR3 protein. Among about a million distinct CDR3 sequences listed, 31% were seen once. As to this clonotype: Its target is not known.

The source is a human donor in good health (CMV status not recorded). Some clones in this sample may be carry-over from other donors' samples. The J gene is TRBJ2-2, the V gene TRBV12-3 or TRBV12-4; no firm D call. This specimen was cultured CD8+ T cells from PBMCs, taken from culture after CMV antigen stimulation. Here the CDR3 DNA reads TGTGCCAGCAGTTTATGGGCCCAAGGAACCGGGGAGCTGTTTTTT. This codes for CASSLWAQGTGELFF.